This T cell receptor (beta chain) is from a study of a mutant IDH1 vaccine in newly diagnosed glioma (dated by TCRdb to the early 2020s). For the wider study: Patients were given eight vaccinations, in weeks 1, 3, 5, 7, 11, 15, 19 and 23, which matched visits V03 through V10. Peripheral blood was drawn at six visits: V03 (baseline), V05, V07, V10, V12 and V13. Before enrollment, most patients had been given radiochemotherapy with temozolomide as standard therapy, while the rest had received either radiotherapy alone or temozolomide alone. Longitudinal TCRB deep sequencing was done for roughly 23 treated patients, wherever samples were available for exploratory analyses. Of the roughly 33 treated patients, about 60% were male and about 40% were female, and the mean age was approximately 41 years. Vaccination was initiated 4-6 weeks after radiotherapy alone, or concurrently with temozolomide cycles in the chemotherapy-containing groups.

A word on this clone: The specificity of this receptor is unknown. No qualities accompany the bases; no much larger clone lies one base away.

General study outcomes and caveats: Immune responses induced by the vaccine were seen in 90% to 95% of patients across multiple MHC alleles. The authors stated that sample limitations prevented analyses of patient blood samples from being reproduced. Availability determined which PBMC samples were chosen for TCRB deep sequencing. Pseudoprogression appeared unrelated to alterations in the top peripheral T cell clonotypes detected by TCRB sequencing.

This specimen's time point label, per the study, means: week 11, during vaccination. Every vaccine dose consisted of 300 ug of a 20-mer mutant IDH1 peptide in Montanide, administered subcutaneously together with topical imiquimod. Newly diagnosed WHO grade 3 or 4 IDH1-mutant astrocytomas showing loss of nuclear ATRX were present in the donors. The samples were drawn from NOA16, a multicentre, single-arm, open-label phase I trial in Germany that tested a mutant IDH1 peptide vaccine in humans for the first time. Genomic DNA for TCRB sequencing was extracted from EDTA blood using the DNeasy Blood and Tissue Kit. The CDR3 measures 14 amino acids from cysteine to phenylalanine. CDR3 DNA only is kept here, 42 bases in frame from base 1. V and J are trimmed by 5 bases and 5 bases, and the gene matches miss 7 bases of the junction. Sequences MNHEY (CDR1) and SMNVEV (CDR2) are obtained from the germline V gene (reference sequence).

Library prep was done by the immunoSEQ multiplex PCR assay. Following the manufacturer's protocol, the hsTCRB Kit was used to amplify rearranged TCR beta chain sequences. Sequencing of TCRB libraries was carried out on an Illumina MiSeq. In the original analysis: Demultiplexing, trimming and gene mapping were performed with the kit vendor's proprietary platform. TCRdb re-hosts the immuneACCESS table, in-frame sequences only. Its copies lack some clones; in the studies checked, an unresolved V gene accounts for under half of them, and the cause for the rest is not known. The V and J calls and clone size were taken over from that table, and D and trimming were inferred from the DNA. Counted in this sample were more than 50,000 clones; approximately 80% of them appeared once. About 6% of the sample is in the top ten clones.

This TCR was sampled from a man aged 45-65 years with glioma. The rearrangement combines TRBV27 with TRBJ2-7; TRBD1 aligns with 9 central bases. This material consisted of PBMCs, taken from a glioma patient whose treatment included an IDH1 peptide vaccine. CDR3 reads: CASSTPTGGNEQYF. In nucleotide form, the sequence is TGTGCCAGCAGTACGCCGACAGGGGGAAACGAGCAGTACTTC.